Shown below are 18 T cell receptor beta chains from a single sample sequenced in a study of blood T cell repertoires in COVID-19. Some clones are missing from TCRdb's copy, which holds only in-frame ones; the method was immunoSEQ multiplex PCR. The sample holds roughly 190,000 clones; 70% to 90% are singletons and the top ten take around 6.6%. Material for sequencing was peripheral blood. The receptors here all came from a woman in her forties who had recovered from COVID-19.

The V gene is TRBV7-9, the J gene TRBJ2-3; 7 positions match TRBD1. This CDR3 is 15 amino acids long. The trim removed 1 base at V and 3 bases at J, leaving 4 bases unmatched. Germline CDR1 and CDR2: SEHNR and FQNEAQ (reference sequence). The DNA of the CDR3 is TGTGCCAGCAGCTTAGTACAGGGGAGAACAGATACGCAGTATTTT. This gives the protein CASSLVQGRTDTQYF.

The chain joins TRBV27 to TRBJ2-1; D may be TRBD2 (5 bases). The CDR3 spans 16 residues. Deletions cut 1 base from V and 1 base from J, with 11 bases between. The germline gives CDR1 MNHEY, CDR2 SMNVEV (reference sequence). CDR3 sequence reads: CASSLWGDKSYNEQFF. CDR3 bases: TGTGCCAGCAGTTTATGGGGAGACAAATCCTACAATGAGCAGTTCTTC.

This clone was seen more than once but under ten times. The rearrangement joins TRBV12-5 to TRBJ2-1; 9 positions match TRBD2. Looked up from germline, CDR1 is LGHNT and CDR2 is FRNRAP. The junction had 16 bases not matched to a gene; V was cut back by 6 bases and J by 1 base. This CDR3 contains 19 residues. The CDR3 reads CASGPARGSGSLSYNEQFF. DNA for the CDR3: TGTGCTAGTGGCCCCGCCCGGGGTAGCGGGAGTTTGTCCTACAATGAGCAGTTCTTC.

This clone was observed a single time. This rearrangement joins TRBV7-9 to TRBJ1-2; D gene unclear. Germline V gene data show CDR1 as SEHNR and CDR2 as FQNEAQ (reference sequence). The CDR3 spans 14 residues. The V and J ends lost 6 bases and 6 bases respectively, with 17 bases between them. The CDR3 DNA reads TGTGCCAGCAGTCGCCCTTCCGGTGCGAATGGCTACACCTTC. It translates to CASSRPSGANGYTF.

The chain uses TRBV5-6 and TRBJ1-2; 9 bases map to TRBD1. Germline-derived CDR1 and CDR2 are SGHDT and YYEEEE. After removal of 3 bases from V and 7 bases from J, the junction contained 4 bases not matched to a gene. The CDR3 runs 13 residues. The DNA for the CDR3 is TGTGCCAGCAGCTGGACAGGGGCGAGTGGCTACACCTTC. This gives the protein CASSWTGASGYTF.

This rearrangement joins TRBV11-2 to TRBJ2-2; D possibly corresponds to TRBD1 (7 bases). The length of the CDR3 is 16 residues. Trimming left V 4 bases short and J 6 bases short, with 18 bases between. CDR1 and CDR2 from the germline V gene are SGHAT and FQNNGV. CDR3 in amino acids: CASSSTGPGGSGELFF. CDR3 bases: TGTGCCAGCAGCTCCACAGGGCCAGGGGGGTCCGGGGAGCTGTTTTTT.

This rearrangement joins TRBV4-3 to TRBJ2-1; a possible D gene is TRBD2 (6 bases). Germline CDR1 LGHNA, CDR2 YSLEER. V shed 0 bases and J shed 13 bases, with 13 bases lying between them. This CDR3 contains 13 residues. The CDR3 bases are TGCGCCAGCAGCCAAGATGGTGGGAGGAGACAGTTCTTC. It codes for CASSQDGGRRQFF.

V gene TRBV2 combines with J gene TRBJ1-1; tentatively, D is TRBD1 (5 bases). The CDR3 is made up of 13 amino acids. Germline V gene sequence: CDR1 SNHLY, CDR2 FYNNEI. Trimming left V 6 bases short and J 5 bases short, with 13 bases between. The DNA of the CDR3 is TGTGCCAGCAGGGGGCTAAAGGGGACTGAAGCTTTCTTT. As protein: CASRGLKGTEAFF.

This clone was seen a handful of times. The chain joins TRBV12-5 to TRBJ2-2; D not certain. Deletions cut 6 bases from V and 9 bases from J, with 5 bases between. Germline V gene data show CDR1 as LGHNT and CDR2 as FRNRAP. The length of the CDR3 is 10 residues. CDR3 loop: CASGARELFF. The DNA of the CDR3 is TGTGCTAGTGGGGCTCGGGAGCTGTTTTTT.

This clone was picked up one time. The CDR3 region is CASSPQIGGDSSYEQYF. DNA of the CDR3: TGTGCCAGCTCACCACAAATTGGCGGCGATAGCTCCTACGAGCAGTACTTC. The chain recombines TRBV18 with TRBJ2-7; D not resolved. The CDR3 totals 17 residues. Trimming pared 1 base from V and 0 bases from J, leaving 16 bases between. CDR1 KGHSH and CDR2 LQKENI come from the germline V gene. Full variable domain (rest looked up from reference TRBV18 and TRBJ2-7): NAGVMQNPRHLVRRRGQEARLRCSPMKGHSHVYWYRQLPEEGLKFMVYLQKENIIDESGMPKERFSAEFPKEGPSILRIQQVVRGDSAAYFCASSPQIGGDSSYEQYFGPGTRLTVT.

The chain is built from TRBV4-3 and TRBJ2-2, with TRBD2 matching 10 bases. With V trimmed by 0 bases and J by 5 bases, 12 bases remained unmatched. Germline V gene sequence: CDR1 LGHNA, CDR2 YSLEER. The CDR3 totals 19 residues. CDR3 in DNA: TGCGCCAGCAGCCAAGATTCCCCGCTAGCGGGAGTAGGTACCGGGGAGCTGTTTTTT. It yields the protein CASSQDSPLAGVGTGELFF.

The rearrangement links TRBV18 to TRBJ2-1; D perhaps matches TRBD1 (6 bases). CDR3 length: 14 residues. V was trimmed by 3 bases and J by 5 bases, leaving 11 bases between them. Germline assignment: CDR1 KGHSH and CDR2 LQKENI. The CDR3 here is CASSPVGADNEQFF. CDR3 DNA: TGTGCCAGCTCACCGGTGGGGGCTGACAATGAGCAGTTCTTC.

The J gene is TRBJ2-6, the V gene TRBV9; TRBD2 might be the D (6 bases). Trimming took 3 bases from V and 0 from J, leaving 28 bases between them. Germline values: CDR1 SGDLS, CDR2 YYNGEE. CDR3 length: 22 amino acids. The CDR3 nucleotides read TGTGCCAGCAGCGAGCCGAAAGTTCTAGCCCCACAGGACTACTCTGGGGCCAACGTCCTGACTTTC. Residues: CASSEPKVLAPQDYSGANVLTF.

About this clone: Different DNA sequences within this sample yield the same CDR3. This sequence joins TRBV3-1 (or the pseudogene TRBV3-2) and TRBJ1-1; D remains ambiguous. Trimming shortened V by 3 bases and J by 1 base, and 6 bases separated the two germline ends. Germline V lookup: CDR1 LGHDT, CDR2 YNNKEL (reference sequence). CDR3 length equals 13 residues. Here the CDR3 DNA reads TGTGCCAGCAGCCACAGACAGAACACTGAAGCTTTCTTT. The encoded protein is CASSHRQNTEAFF.

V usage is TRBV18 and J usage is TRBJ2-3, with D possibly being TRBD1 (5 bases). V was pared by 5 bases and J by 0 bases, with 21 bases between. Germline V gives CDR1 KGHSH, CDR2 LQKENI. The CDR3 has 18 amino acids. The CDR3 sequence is CASSSTLLGAQSTDTQYF. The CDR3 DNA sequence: TGTGCCAGCTCATCGACGCTGCTAGGGGCACAAAGCACAGATACGCAGTATTTT.

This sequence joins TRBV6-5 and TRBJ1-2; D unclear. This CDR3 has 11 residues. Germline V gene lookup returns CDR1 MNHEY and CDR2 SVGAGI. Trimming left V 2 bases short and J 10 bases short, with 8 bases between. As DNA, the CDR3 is TGTGCCAGCAGTTACGAGAGTCACTACACCTTC. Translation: CASSYESHYTF.

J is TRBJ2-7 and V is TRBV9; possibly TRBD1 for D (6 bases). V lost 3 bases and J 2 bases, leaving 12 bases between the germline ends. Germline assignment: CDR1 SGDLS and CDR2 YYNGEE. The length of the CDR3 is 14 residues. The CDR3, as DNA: TGTGCCAGCAGCGAGGAGGACAGCCCCTACGAGCAGTACTTC. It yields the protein CASSEEDSPYEQYF.

CDR3 in amino acids: CASSLFGGASYNEQFF. In DNA form, the CDR3 reads TGTGCCAGCAGCTTATTCGGCGGGGCATCCTACAATGAGCAGTTCTTC. V and J are TRBV11-3 and TRBJ2-1; a weak D match, TRBD2 (6 bases). CDR1 is SGHNT, CDR2 YENEEA, per germline. Trimming removed 2 bases from V and 1 base from J, with 12 bases in between. This CDR3 region has 16 residues.